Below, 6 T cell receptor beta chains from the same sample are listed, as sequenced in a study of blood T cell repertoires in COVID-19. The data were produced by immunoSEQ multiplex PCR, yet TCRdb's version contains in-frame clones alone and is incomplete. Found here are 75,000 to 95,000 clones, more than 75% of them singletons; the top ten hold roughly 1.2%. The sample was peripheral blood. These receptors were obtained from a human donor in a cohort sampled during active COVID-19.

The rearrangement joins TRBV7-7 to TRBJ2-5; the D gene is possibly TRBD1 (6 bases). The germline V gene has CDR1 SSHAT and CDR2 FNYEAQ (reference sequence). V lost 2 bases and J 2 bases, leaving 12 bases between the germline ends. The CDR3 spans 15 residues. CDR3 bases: TGTGCCAGCAGCTTATCGGTAGGGGGACAAGAGACCCAGTACTTC. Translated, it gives CASSLSVGGQETQYF.

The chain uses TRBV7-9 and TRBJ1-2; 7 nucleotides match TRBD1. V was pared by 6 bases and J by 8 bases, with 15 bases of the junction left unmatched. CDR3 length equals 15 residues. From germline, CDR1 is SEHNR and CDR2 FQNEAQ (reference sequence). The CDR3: CASSQRGQDLRGYTF. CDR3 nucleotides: TGTGCCAGCAGTCAACGCGGACAGGACTTACGCGGCTACACCTTC.

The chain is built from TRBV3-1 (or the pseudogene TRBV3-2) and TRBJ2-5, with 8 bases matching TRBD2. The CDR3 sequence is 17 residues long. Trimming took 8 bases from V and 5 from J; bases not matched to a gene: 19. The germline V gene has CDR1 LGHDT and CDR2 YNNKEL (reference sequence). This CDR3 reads CASSAGSGAGGTETQYF. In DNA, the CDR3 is TGTGCCAGCTCCGCAGGGAGTGGGGCGGGAGGCACGGAGACCCAGTACTTC.

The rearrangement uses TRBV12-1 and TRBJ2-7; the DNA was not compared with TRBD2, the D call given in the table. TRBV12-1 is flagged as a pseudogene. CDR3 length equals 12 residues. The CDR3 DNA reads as TGTGCCAGCAGCTTTCCCGAGGACGAGCAGTACTTC. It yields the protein CASSFPEDEQYF.

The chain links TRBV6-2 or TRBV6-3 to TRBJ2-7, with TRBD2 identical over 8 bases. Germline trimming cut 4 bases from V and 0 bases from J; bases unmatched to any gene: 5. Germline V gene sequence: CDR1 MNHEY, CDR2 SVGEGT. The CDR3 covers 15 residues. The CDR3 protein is CASSWGLVGSYEQYF. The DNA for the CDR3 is TGTGCCAGCAGTTGGGGACTAGTAGGCTCCTACGAGCAGTACTTC.

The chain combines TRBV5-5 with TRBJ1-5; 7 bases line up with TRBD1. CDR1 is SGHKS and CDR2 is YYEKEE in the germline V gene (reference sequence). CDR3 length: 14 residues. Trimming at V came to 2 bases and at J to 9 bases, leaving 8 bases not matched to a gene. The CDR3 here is CASSLGGPKVPQHF. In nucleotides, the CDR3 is TGTGCCAGCAGCTTAGGGGGCCCCAAGGTGCCCCAGCATTTT.